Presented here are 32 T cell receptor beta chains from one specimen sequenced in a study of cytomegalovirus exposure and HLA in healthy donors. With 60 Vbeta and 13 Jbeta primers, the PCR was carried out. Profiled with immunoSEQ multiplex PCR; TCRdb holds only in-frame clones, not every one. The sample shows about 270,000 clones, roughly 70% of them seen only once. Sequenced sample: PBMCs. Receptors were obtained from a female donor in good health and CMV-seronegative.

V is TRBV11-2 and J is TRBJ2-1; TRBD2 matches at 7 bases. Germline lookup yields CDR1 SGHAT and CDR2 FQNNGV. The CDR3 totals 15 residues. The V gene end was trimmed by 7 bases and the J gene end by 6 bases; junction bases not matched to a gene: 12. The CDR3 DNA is TGTGCCAGCACCCACAGCGGGATCTTCGGCAATGAGCAGTTCTTC. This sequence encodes CASTHSGIFGNEQFF.

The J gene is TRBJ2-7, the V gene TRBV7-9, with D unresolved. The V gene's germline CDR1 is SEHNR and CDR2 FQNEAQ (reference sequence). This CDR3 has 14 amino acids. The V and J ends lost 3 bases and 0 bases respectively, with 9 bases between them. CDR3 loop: CASSFTIDSYEQYF. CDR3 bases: TGTGCCAGCAGCTTCACTATTGACTCCTACGAGCAGTACTTC.

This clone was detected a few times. Here the CDR3 reads CAWAQGHGEKLFF. CDR3 coding DNA: TGTGCCTGGGCACAGGGACACGGGGAAAAACTGTTTTTT. This rearrangement joins TRBV30 to TRBJ1-4, with TRBD1 as a possible D gene (6 bases). Germline CDR1 GTSNPN, CDR2 SVGIG (reference sequence). This CDR3 comprises 13 residues. The V end lost 5 bases, the J end lost 8 bases, and 15 bases lay between the germline ends.

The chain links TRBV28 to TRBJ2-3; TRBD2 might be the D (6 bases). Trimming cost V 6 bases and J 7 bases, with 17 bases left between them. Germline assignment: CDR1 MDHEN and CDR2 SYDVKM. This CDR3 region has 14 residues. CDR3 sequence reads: CASRKRVGSNTQYF. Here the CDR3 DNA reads TGTGCCAGCAGGAAGCGGGTCGGCTCGAATACGCAGTATTTT.

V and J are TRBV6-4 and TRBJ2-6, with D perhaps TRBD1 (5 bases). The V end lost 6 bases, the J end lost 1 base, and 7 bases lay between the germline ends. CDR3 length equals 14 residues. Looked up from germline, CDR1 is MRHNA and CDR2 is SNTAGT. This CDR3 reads CASSYRSGANVLTF. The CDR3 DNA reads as TGTGCCAGCAGCTACAGGTCTGGGGCCAACGTCCTGACTTTC.

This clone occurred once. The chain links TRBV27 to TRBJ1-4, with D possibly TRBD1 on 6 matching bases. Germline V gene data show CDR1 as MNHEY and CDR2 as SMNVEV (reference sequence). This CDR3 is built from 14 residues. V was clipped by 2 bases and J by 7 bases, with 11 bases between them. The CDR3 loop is CASSLLGAGEKLFF. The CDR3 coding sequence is TGTGCCAGCAGTTTACTGGGGGCTGGTGAAAAACTGTTTTTT.

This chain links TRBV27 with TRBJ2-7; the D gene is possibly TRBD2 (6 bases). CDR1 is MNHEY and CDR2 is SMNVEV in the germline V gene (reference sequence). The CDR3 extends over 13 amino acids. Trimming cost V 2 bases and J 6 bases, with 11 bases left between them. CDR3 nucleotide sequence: TGTGCCAGCAGTTTAGGCGGGGCGTCCGAGCAGTACTTC. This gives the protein CASSLGGASEQYF.

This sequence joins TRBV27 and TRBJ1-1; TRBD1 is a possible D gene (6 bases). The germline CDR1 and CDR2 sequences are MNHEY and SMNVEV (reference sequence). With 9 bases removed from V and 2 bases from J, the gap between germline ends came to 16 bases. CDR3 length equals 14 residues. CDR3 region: CASSSGQFNTEAFF. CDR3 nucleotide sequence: TGTGCCAGTAGCAGTGGACAGTTCAACACTGAAGCTTTCTTT.

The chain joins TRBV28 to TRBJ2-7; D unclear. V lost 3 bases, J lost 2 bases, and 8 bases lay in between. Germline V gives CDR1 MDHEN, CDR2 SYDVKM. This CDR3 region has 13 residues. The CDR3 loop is CASSLPVAYEQYF. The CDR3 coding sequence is TGTGCCAGCAGTTTGCCCGTAGCCTACGAGCAGTACTTC.

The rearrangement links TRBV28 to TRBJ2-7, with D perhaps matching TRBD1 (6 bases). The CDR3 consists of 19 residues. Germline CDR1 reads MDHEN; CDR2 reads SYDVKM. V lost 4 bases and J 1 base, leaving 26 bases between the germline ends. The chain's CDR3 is CASSSPGQTTLQGSYEQYF. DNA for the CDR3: TGTGCCAGCAGTTCCCCGGGACAAACTACTCTCCAGGGGTCCTACGAGCAGTACTTC.

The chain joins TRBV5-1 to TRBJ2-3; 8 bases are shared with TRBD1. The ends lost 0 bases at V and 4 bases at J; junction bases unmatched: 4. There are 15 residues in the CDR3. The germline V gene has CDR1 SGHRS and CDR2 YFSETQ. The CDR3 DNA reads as TGCGCCAGCAGCTTGGTGGCGACAGGGGCAGATACGCAGTATTTT. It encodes CASSLVATGADTQYF.

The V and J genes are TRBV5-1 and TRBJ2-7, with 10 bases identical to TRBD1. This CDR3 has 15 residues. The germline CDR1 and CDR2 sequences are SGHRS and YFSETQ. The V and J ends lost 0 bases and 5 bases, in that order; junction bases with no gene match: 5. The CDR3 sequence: CASSLAGQGINEQYF. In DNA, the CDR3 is TGCGCCAGCAGCTTGGCGGGACAGGGGATCAACGAGCAGTACTTC.

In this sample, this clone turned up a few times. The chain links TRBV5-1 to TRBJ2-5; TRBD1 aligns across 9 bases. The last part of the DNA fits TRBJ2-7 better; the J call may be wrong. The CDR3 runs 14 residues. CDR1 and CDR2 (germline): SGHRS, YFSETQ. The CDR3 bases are TGCGCCAGCAGCGCCTCGACAGGGGGTTACGAGCAGTACTTC. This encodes CASSASTGGYEQYF.

This CDR3 reads CASSPPGGNGETQYF. Here the CDR3 DNA reads TGTGCCAGCAGTCCCCCTGGAGGGAACGGGGAGACCCAGTACTTC. V gene TRBV28 combines with J gene TRBJ2-5; D is possibly TRBD2 (6 bases). The CDR3 has 15 amino acids. V lost 5 bases to trimming and J lost 5 bases, with 18 bases between them. The germline V gene encodes CDR1 MDHEN and CDR2 SYDVKM.

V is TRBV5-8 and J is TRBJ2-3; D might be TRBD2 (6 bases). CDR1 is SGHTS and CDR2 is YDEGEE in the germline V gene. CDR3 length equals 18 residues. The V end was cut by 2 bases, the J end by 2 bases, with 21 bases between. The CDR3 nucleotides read TGTGCCAGCAGCTTAAACATCGGACCGGGACTCAACACAGATACGCAGTATTTT. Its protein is CASSLNIGPGLNTDTQYF.

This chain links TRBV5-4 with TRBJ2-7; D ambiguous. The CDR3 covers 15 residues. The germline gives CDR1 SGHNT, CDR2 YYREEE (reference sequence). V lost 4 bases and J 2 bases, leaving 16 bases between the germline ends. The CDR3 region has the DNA TGTGCCAGCAGCGCAAGCCTCACAGAAGCCTACGAGCAGTACTTC. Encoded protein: CASSASLTEAYEQYF.

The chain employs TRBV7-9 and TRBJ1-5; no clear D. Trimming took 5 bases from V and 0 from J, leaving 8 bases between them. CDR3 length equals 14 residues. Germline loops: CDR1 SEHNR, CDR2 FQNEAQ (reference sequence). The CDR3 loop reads CASSRDYSNQPQHF. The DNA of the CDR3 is TGTGCCAGCAGCCGGGATTATAGCAATCAGCCCCAGCATTTT.

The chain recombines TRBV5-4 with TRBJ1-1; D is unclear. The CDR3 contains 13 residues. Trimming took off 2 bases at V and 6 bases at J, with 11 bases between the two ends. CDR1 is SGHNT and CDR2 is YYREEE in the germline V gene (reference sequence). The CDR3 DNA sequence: TGTGCCAGCAGCTTCGGAAGGGAGGCTGAAGCTTTCTTT. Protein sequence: CASSFGREAEAFF.

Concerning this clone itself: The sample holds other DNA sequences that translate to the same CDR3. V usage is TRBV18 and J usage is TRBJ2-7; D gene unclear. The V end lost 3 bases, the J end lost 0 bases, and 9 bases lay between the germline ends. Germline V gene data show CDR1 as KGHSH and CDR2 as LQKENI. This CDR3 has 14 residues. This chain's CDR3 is CASSPGLASYEQYF. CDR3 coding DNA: TGTGCCAGCTCACCTGGGCTCGCCTCCTACGAGCAGTACTTC.

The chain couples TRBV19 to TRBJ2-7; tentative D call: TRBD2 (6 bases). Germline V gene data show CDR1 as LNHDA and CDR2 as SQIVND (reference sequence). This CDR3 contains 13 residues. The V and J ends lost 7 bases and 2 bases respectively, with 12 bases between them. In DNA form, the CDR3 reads TGTGCCAGTATCATTTCGGGGGCCTACGAGCAGTACTTC. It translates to CASIISGAYEQYF.

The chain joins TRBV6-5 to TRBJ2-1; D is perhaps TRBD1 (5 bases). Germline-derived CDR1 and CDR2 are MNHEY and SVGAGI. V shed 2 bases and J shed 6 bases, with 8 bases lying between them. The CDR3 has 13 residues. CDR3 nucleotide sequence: TGTGCCAGCAGTTACGAAGGGGTCAATGAGCAGTTCTTC. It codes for CASSYEGVNEQFF.

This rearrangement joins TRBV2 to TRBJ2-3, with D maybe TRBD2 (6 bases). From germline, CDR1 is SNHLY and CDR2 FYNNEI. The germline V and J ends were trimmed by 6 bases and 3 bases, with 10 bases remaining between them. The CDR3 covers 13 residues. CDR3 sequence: CASRREMTDTQYF. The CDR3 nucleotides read TGTGCCAGCAGACGGGAGATGACAGATACGCAGTATTTT. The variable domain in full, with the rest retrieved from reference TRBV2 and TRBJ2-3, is EPEVTQTPSHQVTQMGQEVILRCVPISNHLYFYWYRQILGQKVEFLVSFYNNEISEKSEIFDDQFSVERPDGSNFTLKIRSTKLEDSAMYFCASRREMTDTQYFGPGTRLTVL.

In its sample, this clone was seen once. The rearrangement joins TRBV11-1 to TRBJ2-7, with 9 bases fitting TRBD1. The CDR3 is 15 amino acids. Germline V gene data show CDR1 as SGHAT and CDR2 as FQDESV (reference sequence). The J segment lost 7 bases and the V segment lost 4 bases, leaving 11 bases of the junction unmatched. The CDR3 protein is CASSSNTGGRREQYF. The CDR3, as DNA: TGTGCCAGCAGCTCCAATACAGGGGGCAGGCGAGAGCAGTACTTC.

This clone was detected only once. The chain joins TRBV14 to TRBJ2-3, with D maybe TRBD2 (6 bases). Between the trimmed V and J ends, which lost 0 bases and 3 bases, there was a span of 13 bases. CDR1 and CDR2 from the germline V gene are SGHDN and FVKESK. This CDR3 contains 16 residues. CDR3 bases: TGTGCCAGCAGCCAAGATCCTCGGGAGTGGACAGATACGCAGTATTTT. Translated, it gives CASSQDPREWTDTQYF.

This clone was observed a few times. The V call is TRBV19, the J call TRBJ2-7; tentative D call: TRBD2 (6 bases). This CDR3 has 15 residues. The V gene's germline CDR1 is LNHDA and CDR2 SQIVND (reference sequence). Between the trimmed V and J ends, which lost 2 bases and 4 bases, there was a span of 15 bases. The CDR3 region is CASSIHLEREYEQYF. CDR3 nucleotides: TGTGCCAGTAGTATACATCTAGAACGGGAGTACGAGCAGTACTTC.

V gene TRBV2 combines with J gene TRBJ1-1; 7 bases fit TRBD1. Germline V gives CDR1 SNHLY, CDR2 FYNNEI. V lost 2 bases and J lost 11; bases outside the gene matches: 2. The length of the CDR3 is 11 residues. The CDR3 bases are TGTGCCAGCAGTGAACGCAGGGGGGCTTTCTTT. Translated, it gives CASSERRGAFF.

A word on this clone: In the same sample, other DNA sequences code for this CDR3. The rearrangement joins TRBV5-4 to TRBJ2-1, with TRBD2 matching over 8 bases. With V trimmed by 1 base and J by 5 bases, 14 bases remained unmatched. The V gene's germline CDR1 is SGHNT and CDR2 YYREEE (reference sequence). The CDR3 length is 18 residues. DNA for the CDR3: TGTGCCAGCAGCTTGTTGGGCTGGACGGGAGGGCCCGACAATGAGCAGTTCTTC. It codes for CASSLLGWTGGPDNEQFF.

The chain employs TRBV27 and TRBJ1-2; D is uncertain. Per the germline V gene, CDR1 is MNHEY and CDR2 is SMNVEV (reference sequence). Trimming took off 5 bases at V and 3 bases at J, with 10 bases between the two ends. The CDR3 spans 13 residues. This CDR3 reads CASSGTGYYGYTF. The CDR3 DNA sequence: TGTGCCAGCAGTGGTACCGGGTACTATGGCTACACCTTC.

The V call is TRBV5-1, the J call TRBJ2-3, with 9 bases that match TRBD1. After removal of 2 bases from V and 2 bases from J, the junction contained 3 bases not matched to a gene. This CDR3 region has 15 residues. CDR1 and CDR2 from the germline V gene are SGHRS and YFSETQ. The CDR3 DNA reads TGCGCCAGCAGCTTCCGGGACAGGGACACAGATACGCAGTATTTT. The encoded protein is CASSFRDRDTDTQYF.

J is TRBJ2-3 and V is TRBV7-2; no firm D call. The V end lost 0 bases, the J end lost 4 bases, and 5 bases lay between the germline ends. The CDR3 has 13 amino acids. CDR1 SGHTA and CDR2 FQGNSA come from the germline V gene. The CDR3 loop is CASSLAQPDTQYF. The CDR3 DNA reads TGTGCCAGCAGCTTAGCACAGCCAGATACGCAGTATTTT. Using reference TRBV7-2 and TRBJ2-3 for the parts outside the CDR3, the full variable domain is GAGVSQSPSNKVTEKGKDVELRCDPISGHTALYWYRQSLGQGLEFLIYFQGNSAPDKSGLPSDRFSAERTGGSVSTLTIQRTQQEDSAVYLCASSLAQPDTQYFGPGTRLTVL.

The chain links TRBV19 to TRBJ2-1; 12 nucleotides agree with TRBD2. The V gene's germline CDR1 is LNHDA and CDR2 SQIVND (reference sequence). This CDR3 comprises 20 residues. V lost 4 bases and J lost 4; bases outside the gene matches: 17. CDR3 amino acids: CASSNLLELAGGSPYNEQFF. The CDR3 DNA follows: TGTGCCAGTAGTAACCTCTTAGAACTAGCGGGAGGTTCCCCATACAATGAGCAGTTCTTC.

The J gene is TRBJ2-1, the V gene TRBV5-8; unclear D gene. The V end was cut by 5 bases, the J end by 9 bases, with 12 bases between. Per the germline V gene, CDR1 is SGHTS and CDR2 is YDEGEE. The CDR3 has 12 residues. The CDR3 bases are TGTGCCAGCAGTCTAACCCCGGGTGAGCAGTTCTTC. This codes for CASSLTPGEQFF. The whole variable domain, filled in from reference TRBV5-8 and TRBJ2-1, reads EAGVTQSPTHLIKTRGQQATLRCSPISGHTSVYWYQQALGLGLQFLLWYDEGEERNRGNFPPRFSGRQFPNYSSELNVNALELEDSALYLCASSLTPGEQFFGPGTRLTVL.